One and the same sample provided the 6 T cell receptor beta chains below, sequenced in a study of cytomegalovirus exposure and HLA in healthy donors. With 60 Vbeta and 13 Jbeta primers, the PCR was carried out. The protocol was immunoSEQ multiplex PCR, while the TCRdb copy is restricted to in-frame clones and leaves out a portion. The table has roughly 140,000 clones, 63% seen once. The sequenced sample consisted of PBMCs. The source of these receptors is a woman aged 60 to 75 in good health and CMV-seropositive.

This clone was picked up a small number of times. Additional DNA sequences in this sample encode the identical CDR3. The chain is built from TRBV28 and TRBJ1-1, with 9 nucleotides matching TRBD1. The CDR3 is made up of 14 amino acids. CDR1 and CDR2 (germline): MDHEN, SYDVKM. Trimming took 5 bases from V and 4 from J; bases not matched to a gene: 5. DNA of the CDR3: TGTGCCAGCAGTAGACAGGGGGGAGGCACTGAAGCTTTCTTT. Translating it yields CASSRQGGGTEAFF.

This clone was observed a few times. The V call is TRBV5-1, the J call TRBJ2-1; 9 bases match TRBD2. V lost 4 bases and J lost 3; bases outside the gene matches: 5. Germline V gene data show CDR1 as SGHRS and CDR2 as YFSETQ. The CDR3 sequence is 15 residues long. CDR3 sequence (DNA): TGCGCCAGCAGCCGGACGACTAGCGGCTACAATGAGCAGTTCTTC. It encodes CASSRTTSGYNEQFF.

The chain is built from TRBV15 and TRBJ1-4, with TRBD1 matching 8 bases. The CDR3 runs 15 residues. Germline V gene lookup returns CDR1 LNHNV and CDR2 YYDKDF (reference sequence). The junction had 8 bases not matched to a gene; V was cut back by 3 bases and J by 8 bases. CDR3 in amino acids: CATSSTGQGNEKLFF. In DNA, the CDR3 is TGTGCCACCAGCAGTACTGGACAGGGAAACGAAAAACTGTTTTTT.

This rearrangement joins TRBV7-8 to TRBJ2-1, with a possible D match to TRBD2 (5 bases). The CDR3 consists of 14 residues. The germline V gene has CDR1 SGHVS and CDR2 FQNEAQ. The V end lost 1 base, the J end lost 5 bases, and 9 bases lay between the germline ends. The CDR3 sequence is CASSLGGRDNEQFF. Here the CDR3 DNA reads TGTGCCAGCAGCTTAGGAGGGCGGGACAATGAGCAGTTCTTC.

The rearrangement links TRBV19 to TRBJ2-5; D is perhaps TRBD2 (5 bases). Germline V lookup: CDR1 LNHDA, CDR2 SQIVND (reference sequence). The length of the CDR3 is 14 residues. V was cut by 3 bases and J by 0 bases, with 8 bases left in between. The CDR3 sequence: CASSIAGHQETQYF. Here the CDR3 DNA reads TGTGCCAGTAGTATCGCGGGTCACCAAGAGACCCAGTACTTC. The whole variable domain, filled in from reference TRBV19 and TRBJ2-5, reads DGGITQSPKYLFRKEGQNVTLSCEQNLNHDAMYWYRQDPGQGLRLIYYSQIVNDFQKGDIAEGYSVSREKKESFPLTVTSAQKNPTAFYLCASSIAGHQETQYFGPGTRLLVL.

The chain carries TRBV9 and TRBJ2-7; possible D gene TRBD2, 5 bases. Trimming shortened V by 0 bases and J by 3 bases, and 13 bases separated the two germline ends. This CDR3 region has 15 residues. CDR1 is SGDLS, CDR2 YYNGEE, per germline. The CDR3 DNA reads as TGTGCCAGCAGCGTAGGTAAAGGGAGAGACTACGAGCAGTACTTC. Residues: CASSVGKGRDYEQYF.